The rows below give T cell receptor beta chains drawn from one sample of a study of T cell repertoires in cytomegalovirus infection. TCRdb redid the calling of the reads with MiXCR, one entry per CDR3 protein. The sample consists of about 310,000 distinct CDR3 sequences, 20% to 25% of them appearing once. No antigens are known for them. Here the sequenced sample was cultured PBMCs, taken from culture after CMV antigen stimulation. These receptor sequences come from a human donor in good health (CMV status not recorded). Some clones in this sample may be carry-over from other donors' samples. CDR3s include the opening cysteine and the closing phenylalanine or tryptophan. The order of the fields is clone size, D gene, J gene, V gene, CDR3 DNA, CDR3 protein. A D gene is named only where the DNA matches it firmly. Clone size is stated in some rows and not others, as once, few, many or a class when expanded.

>few|NA|TRBJ2-7|TRBV29-1
TGCAGCGTTGAAGTTACTTCCAGATCCTACGAGCAGTACTTC
CSVEVTSRSYEQYF
>NA|NA|TRBJ2-5|TRBV29-1
TGCAGCGTTACCCCACAGGAGGTTCAAGAGACCCAGTACTTC
CSVTPQEVQETQYF
>few|NA|TRBJ2-3|TRBV6-2/TRBV6-3
TGTGCCAGCAGTTTGAACGGACGCACAGATACGCAGTATTTT
CASSLNGRTDTQYF
>NA|TRBD2|TRBJ2-3|TRBV7-6
TGTGCCAGCAGCCCAAACCCGCGGGGCGGGAGAGGTGTTAATACGCAGTATTTT
CASSPNPRGGRGVNTQYF
>few|NA|TRBJ2-7|TRBV19
TGTGCCAGTAGTGCGGGTCCTTCCTACGAGCAGTACTTC
CASSAGPSYEQYF
>many|NA|TRBJ2-3|TRBV7-2
TGTGCCAGCAGCTCGGAGGGGATACGCACAGATACGCAGTATTTT
CASSSEGIRTDTQYF
>NA|NA|TRBJ2-3|TRBV20-1
TGCAGTGCCTCTACTGAACAGGTTACGCAGTATTTT
CSASTEQVTQYF
>NA|TRBD1|TRBJ2-5|TRBV10-3
TGTGCCATCAGTGAGGGACAGGGAGGAGAGACCCAGTACTTC
CAISEGQGGETQYF
>few|TRBD1|TRBJ2-6|TRBV19
TGTGCCAGTAGTGGTGGTGGCAGGGGGACCTCTGGGGCCAACGTCCTGACTTTC
CASSGGGRGTSGANVLTF
>many|NA|TRBJ2-1|TRBV19
TGTGCCAGTAGTATAGGGTTGACCCATGGGCCCTACAATGAGCAGTTCTTC
CASSIGLTHGPYNEQFF
>many|NA|TRBJ1-2|TRBV19
TGTGCCAGTAGTATCCGTCCAGGAGCTAACTATGGCTACACCTTC
CASSIRPGANYGYTF
>few|NA|TRBJ2-3|TRBV15
TGTGCCACCAGCAACCGAGTCATGGATACGCAGTATTTT
CATSNRVMDTQYF